The subject of this entry is one T cell receptor beta chain. Per the germline V gene, CDR1 is MNHEY and CDR2 is SVGAGI. The length of the CDR3 is 14 residues. V lost 5 bases to trimming and J lost 3 bases, with 13 bases between them. The sample comes from a study of T cells in Graves' hyperthyroidism and ophthalmopathy. Amplification of TCR beta CDR3 regions was performed using RNA transcripts as template. The HTBI primer set was used in a first-round RT-PCR of the TCR CDR3. TCRdb independently ran MiXCR on the multiplex PCR reads; one entry per CDR3 protein. The table records roughly 380,000 distinct CDR3 sequences, approximately 19% of them present only once.

The source of this sequence is a woman aged 18-29 years with Graves' hyperthyroidism. Sequencing was done on a sample of blood. The V gene is TRBV6-5, the J gene TRBJ1-1, with D possibly matching TRBD1 (6 bases). CDR3 in amino acids: CASSNTGRDTEAFF. CDR3 in DNA: TGTGCCAGCAGTAACACAGGGAGGGACACTGAAGCTTTCTTT.